The entry that follows covers one T cell receptor (beta chain) sequence. Antigen: not known. PCR was performed a second time for about 6 to 12 cycles using a sample-barcoded 5' primer and a J-beta primer mix. Each cDNA molecule carried a tag from a template-switch adaptor that contained 12 random nucleotides. TCRdb fed the 5' RACE reads into MiXCR, producing one record per CDR3 protein. The sample shows about 1.5 million distinct CDR3 sequences, approximately 38% of them seen only once. The source of the sample is a study of blood T cells in healthy people across ages. General observations from the study: The unsorted PBMCs prevented any conclusive comparison of naive versus antigen-experienced cells. Long-lived donors had more naive CD4+ cells and higher diversity than aged donors. Shifts in expanded clonotypes may have been confounded by donor CMV status, which was unknown.

The CDR3 runs to 15 residues. V lost 2 bases, J lost 8 bases, and 4 bases stayed unmatched. Germline lookup yields CDR1 SEHNR and CDR2 FQNEAQ (reference sequence). The receptor comes from a woman between 18 and 29 years old in good health. Sequenced input: blood. The gene calls are TRBV7-9 and TRBJ2-1, with TRBD2 identical over 12 bases. CDR3 region: CASSLTSGRIDEQFF. In DNA, the CDR3 is TGTGCCAGCAGCTTAACTAGCGGGAGGATCGATGAGCAGTTCTTC.